The 26 T cell receptor beta chains below come from one sample, sequenced in a study of vaccination effects on CD4 cells after COVID-19. Culture lasted about 11 days before CD4+ T cell isolation. These TCRs are of unknown antigen specificity. Sequenced by immunoSEQ multiplex PCR; TCRdb stores in-frame clones only, minus some. The sample contains approximately 30,000 clones, around three fifths of which appear only once. Sequenced here: CD4+ T cells from PBMCs cultured without peptide, sampled before COVID-19 vaccination. These receptors were obtained from a human donor who received a COVID-19 vaccine.

The chain joins TRBV5-1 to TRBJ2-5; TRBD2 matches at 7 bases. Germline CDR1 SGHRS, CDR2 YFSETQ. CDR3 length: 15 residues. J gave up 1 base and V 2 bases, and 5 bases lay outside the gene matches. The CDR3 nucleotides read TGCGCCAGCAGCTTATCTTGGGGGGGCCAAGAGACCCAGTACTTC. Translation gives CASSLSWGGQETQYF.

The chain combines TRBV7-6 with TRBJ2-2, with 8 bases fitting TRBD2. Trimming cost V 5 bases and J 4 bases; bases outside gene matches: 6. CDR3 size: 15 residues. Germline loops: CDR1 SGHVS, CDR2 FNYEAQ. CDR3 sequence (DNA): TGTGCCAGCAGCCGAGGGACTAGTCGCACCGGGGAGCTGTTTTTT. This encodes CASSRGTSRTGELFF. Looking up the rest from reference TRBV7-6 and TRBJ2-2 gives the full variable domain: GAGVSQSPRYKVTKRGQDVALRCDPISGHVSLYWYRQALGQGPEFLTYFNYEAQQDKSGLPNDRFSAERPEGSISTLTIQRTEQRDSAMYRCASSRGTSRTGELFFGEGSRLTVL.

The chain employs TRBV27 and TRBJ1-6; 7 bases fit TRBD1. The CDR3 runs to 15 residues. After removal of 6 bases from V and 5 bases from J, the junction contained 7 bases not matched to a gene. Germline CDR1 reads MNHEY; CDR2 reads SMNVEV (reference sequence). CDR3 nucleotides: TGTGCCAGCAGCTCGACAGGGTTTGATAATTCACCCCTCCACTTT. It specifies CASSSTGFDNSPLHF.

The V and J genes are TRBV24-1 and TRBJ2-5; TRBD1 agrees at 9 bases. The CDR3 is made up of 15 amino acids. Germline V gene data show CDR1 as KGHDR and CDR2 as SFDVKD. J gave up 5 bases and V 3 bases, and 6 bases lay outside the gene matches. The CDR3 loop is CATSDGQGMWETQYF. The CDR3 DNA reads as TGTGCCACCAGTGATGGACAGGGGATGTGGGAGACCCAGTACTTC.

The rearrangement joins TRBV18 to TRBJ2-1; D is unclear. V dropped 2 bases and J dropped 3 bases, with 8 bases sitting between them. Germline CDR1 is KGHSH and CDR2 is LQKENI. The CDR3 extends over 14 amino acids. The CDR3 reads CASSPERIYNEQFF. The CDR3 region has the DNA TGTGCCAGCTCACCAGAGAGAATCTACAATGAGCAGTTCTTC.

The J gene is TRBJ2-1, the V gene TRBV2, with 7 bases fitting TRBD1. The germline V gene has CDR1 SNHLY and CDR2 FYNNEI. The CDR3 loop spans 15 amino acids. Germline trimming cut 10 bases from V and 8 bases from J; bases unmatched to any gene: 17. The CDR3 sequence is CATTGSGTAGHEQFF. The CDR3, as DNA: TGTGCCACGACAGGGTCCGGGACGGCGGGTCATGAGCAGTTCTTC.

This rearrangement joins TRBV3-1 (or the pseudogene TRBV3-2) to TRBJ2-5, with TRBD1 as a possible D gene (5 bases). Per the germline V gene, CDR1 is LGHDT and CDR2 is YNNKEL (reference sequence). Trimming stripped 1 base from V and 5 bases from J, with 8 bases between. This CDR3 region has 13 residues. CDR3: CASSQGNRETQYF. The CDR3 DNA reads as TGTGCCAGCAGCCAAGGTAACAGGGAGACCCAGTACTTC.

In this sample, this clone turned up a few times. The J gene is TRBJ1-2, the V gene TRBV6-1; D not certain. There are 13 residues in the CDR3. CDR1 and CDR2 from the germline V gene are MNHNS and SASEGT. The ends were cut back, 2 bases at V and 7 bases at J, with 11 bases in the middle. CDR3 nucleotide sequence: TGTGCCAGCAGTGAAATGAGTGAGGGTGGCTACACCTTC. Its translation: CASSEMSEGGYTF.

This chain uses TRBV5-1 with TRBJ2-1; no firm D call. From germline, CDR1 is SGHRS and CDR2 YFSETQ. The CDR3 is 13 residues long. V shed 0 bases and J shed 5 bases, with 6 bases lying between them. CDR3 region: CASSLAADNEQFF. CDR3 DNA sequence: TGCGCCAGCAGCTTGGCGGCTGACAATGAGCAGTTCTTC.

The chain uses TRBV6-5 and TRBJ2-7, with D maybe TRBD1 (6 bases). V lost 6 bases and J lost 0, with 15 bases in between. The germline CDR1 and CDR2 sequences are MNHEY and SVGAGI. This CDR3 spans 15 amino acids. CDR3 protein: CASSSTGTSSYEQYF. DNA for the CDR3: TGTGCCAGCAGCTCAACCGGGACAAGCTCCTACGAGCAGTACTTC.

The DNA for the CDR3 is TGTGCCAGCAGCTTAGTTGGGACAGGGGAGCAGTTCTTC. Protein: CASSLVGTGEQFF. V and J are TRBV7-2 and TRBJ2-1, with 9 bases that match TRBD1. Looked up from germline, CDR1 is SGHTA and CDR2 is FQGNSA. The ends lost 1 base at V and 10 bases at J; junction bases unmatched: 2. There are 13 residues in the CDR3.

The V and J genes are TRBV6-5 and TRBJ1-2; D not resolved. Trimming took off 0 bases at V and 2 bases at J, with 7 bases between the two ends. This CDR3 is built from 14 residues. The germline V gene encodes CDR1 MNHEY and CDR2 SVGAGI. The CDR3 protein is CASSYSHGNYGYTF. CDR3 DNA sequence: TGTGCCAGCAGTTACTCACACGGCAACTATGGCTACACCTTC.

Here the CDR3 DNA reads TGTGCCAGCAGCTTTACGGGACACTATAATTCACCCCTCCACTTT. As protein: CASSFTGHYNSPLHF. The V call is TRBV9, the J call TRBJ1-6, with D perhaps TRBD1 (6 bases). V shed 4 bases and J shed 3 bases, with 11 bases lying between them. The CDR3 loop spans 15 amino acids. Germline CDR1 SGDLS, CDR2 YYNGEE.

The chain's CDR3 is CASSPRGQANTEAFF. The CDR3 DNA follows: TGCGCCAGCAGTCCTCGGGGACAGGCGAACACTGAAGCTTTCTTT. This chain uses TRBV10-1 with TRBJ1-1; 8 nucleotides align to TRBD1. There are 15 residues in the CDR3. The germline V gene encodes CDR1 WNHNN and CDR2 SYGVQD (reference sequence). V gave up 5 bases and J gave up 1 base; unmatched junction bases: 6.

The chain couples TRBV18 to TRBJ2-7; D is perhaps TRBD1 (6 bases). V shed 0 bases and J shed 3 bases, with 12 bases lying between them. The CDR3 loop spans 15 amino acids. From germline, CDR1 is KGHSH and CDR2 LQKENI. CDR3 nucleotides: TGTGCCAGCTCACCACCAGCAGGGGAACACTACGAGCAGTACTTC. It translates to CASSPPAGEHYEQYF.

The rearrangement uses TRBV18 and TRBJ1-1; D is undetermined. The CDR3 consists of 13 residues. Germline V gene sequence: CDR1 KGHSH, CDR2 LQKENI. V shed 2 bases and J shed 3 bases, with 7 bases lying between them. The CDR3 DNA sequence: TGTGCCAGCTCACCAGCCTTTTACACTGAAGCTTTCTTT. Translated, it gives CASSPAFYTEAFF.

This rearrangement joins TRBV7-9 to TRBJ1-3; 7 bases are a match to TRBD1. This CDR3 is 16 amino acids long. Germline trimming cut 2 bases from V and 9 bases from J; bases unmatched to any gene: 13. Looked up from germline, CDR1 is SEHNR and CDR2 is FQNEAQ (reference sequence). CDR3 sequence reads: CASSLSEGTEDSTIYF. In nucleotides, the CDR3 is TGTGCCAGCAGCTTATCGGAAGGGACAGAGGATTCCACCATATATTTT.

Of note for this clone: In the same sample, other DNA sequences code for this CDR3. The V and J genes are TRBV6-1 and TRBJ2-5; TRBD2 aligns across 12 bases. Germline V gene lookup returns CDR1 MNHNS and CDR2 SASEGT. The length of the CDR3 is 15 residues. Trimming cost V 2 bases and J 2 bases; bases outside gene matches: 0. CDR3 loop: CASSELAGGQETQYF. CDR3 DNA: TGTGCCAGCAGTGAACTAGCGGGAGGGCAAGAGACCCAGTACTTC.

This clone occurred once. The V and J genes are TRBV6-6 and TRBJ2-1; maybe TRBD2 (6 bases). Trimming pared 5 bases from V and 7 bases from J, leaving 9 bases between. Per the germline V gene, CDR1 is MNHNY and CDR2 is SVGAGI (reference sequence). CDR3 length: 12 residues. The CDR3: CASSPSVNEQFF. CDR3 in DNA: TGTGCCAGCAGTCCTAGCGTTAATGAGCAGTTCTTC.

A few counts support this clone. CDR3 region: CASTLQGATEAFF. The DNA of the CDR3 is TGCGCCAGCACCTTACAGGGGGCCACTGAAGCTTTCTTT. The chain joins TRBV5-1 to TRBJ1-1; 9 bases map to TRBD1. This CDR3 spans 13 amino acids. Germline V CDR1 and CDR2: SGHRS, YFSETQ. The V segment lost 6 bases and the J segment 4 bases; nucleotides outside the gene matches: 4.

The J gene is TRBJ2-7, the V gene TRBV24-1, with TRBD1 as a possible D gene (5 bases). This CDR3 region has 15 residues. Trimming shortened V by 0 bases and J by 3 bases, and 11 bases separated the two germline ends. Per germline, CDR1 KGHDR and CDR2 SFDVKD. The CDR3 region has the DNA TGTGCCACCAGTGATTTGCGCGGCAGGGACTACGAGCAGTACTTC. This gives the protein CATSDLRGRDYEQYF.

The genes are TRBV7-9 and TRBJ2-7; D is ambiguous. Germline assignment: CDR1 SEHNR and CDR2 FQNEAQ (reference sequence). The CDR3 extends over 12 amino acids. The V end was cut by 3 bases, the J end by 2 bases, with 5 bases between. This CDR3 reads CASSLTAYEQYF. The CDR3 coding sequence is TGTGCCAGCAGCTTGACCGCCTACGAGCAGTACTTC.

The chain has TRBV5-4 and TRBJ2-1, with 8 bases matching TRBD1. Germline CDR1 is SGHNT and CDR2 is YYREEE (reference sequence). The CDR3 is 15 residues long. The V and J ends lost 3 bases and 2 bases, in that order; junction bases with no gene match: 4. CDR3 coding DNA: TGTGCCAGCAGCTCGGGACAGGCGACCTACAATGAGCAGTTCTTC. Amino acid sequence: CASSSGQATYNEQFF.

The rearrangement links TRBV10-2 to TRBJ1-1, with D possibly TRBD1 on 5 matching bases. The germline V and J ends were trimmed by 4 bases and 5 bases, with 11 bases remaining between them. CDR3 length: 13 amino acids. Germline CDR1 is WSHSY and CDR2 is SAAADI. CDR3 bases: TGCGCCAGCAGTGGGGGGAATTTGACTGAAGCTTTCTTT. This translates into CASSGGNLTEAFF.

This chain connects TRBV10-3 to TRBJ2-3; 8 bases match TRBD1. Losses at the gene ends were 6 bases for V and 4 bases for J; bases not matched to a gene: 12. Germline lookup yields CDR1 ENHRY and CDR2 SYGVKD. The CDR3 is made up of 16 amino acids. CDR3 coding DNA: TGTGCCATCAGAATAAACACATTGGGACAGGCAGATACGCAGTATTTT. Translating it yields CAIRINTLGQADTQYF.

This chain uses TRBV6-5 with TRBJ2-7; maybe TRBD1 (5 bases). From germline, CDR1 is MNHEY and CDR2 SVGAGI. This CDR3 comprises 12 residues. The V end lost 9 bases, the J end lost 6 bases, and 15 bases lay between the germline ends. The CDR3 loop is CASGDSPPEQYF. CDR3 coding DNA: TGTGCCAGTGGAGACAGTCCTCCCGAGCAGTACTTC.